This TCR beta chain was recorded in a study of T cell responses to AZD1222 COVID-19 vaccine. General study points: Only a handful of AZD1222 recipients, more than 5 in all, had baseline seropositivity.

Only a few counts were recorded for this clone. Its target is not known. Sequencing was performed with immunoSEQ multiplex PCR; in TCRdb, only in-frame clones are kept and a portion is missing. The table lists some 150,000 clones, 85% to 95% of them singletons. The source is an adult in good health. The material was peripheral blood, obtained on day 0 of MenACWY control vaccination.

The CDR3 here is CASSLGLAEQFF. In nucleotides, the CDR3 is TGTGCCAGCAGCCTTGGACTGGCTGAGCAGTTCTTC. The chain combines TRBV7-9 with TRBJ2-1, with D maybe TRBD2 (5 bases). From germline, CDR1 is SEHNR and CDR2 FQNEAQ (reference sequence). The CDR3 has 12 residues. Trimming left V 5 bases short and J 9 bases short, with 11 bases between.